This T cell receptor (beta chain) emerged from a study of T cell responses to AZD1222 COVID-19 vaccine. Note on this clone: What it binds is not known.

Study-wide results and caveats: The donors showed a predominance of white British ancestry and of females, with possible underestimation of clonal diversity. The number of AZD1222 recipients seropositive at baseline was only 5 to 7.

The CDR3 runs 16 residues. CDR1 and CDR2 from the germline V gene are LGHDT and YNNKEL (reference sequence). V dropped 1 base and J dropped 7 bases, with 16 bases sitting between them. The table came from immunoSEQ multiplex PCR; TCRdb's copy has only in-frame clones and leaves some out. The table shows 130,000 to 150,000 clones, with just over 90% occurring only once. The V and J genes are TRBV3-1 (or the pseudogene TRBV3-2) and TRBJ1-4, with a weak D call TRBD1 (5 bases). The material was peripheral blood, obtained 28 days after the second AZD1222 dose. The TCR was taken from an adult who received the AZD1222 COVID-19 vaccine. DNA for the CDR3: TGTGCCAGCAGCCAAGTAGGGTTCGGGGCGGCTGAAAAACTGTTTTTT. Translating it yields CASSQVGFGAAEKLFF.